This is a list of T cell receptor beta chains from one sample in a study of shared clonotypes between healthy human individuals. Assay used: immunoSEQ multiplex PCR; TCRdb lists only in-frame clones, some missing. The sample has about 2.5 million clones; approximately 90% are singletons. Sequencing input: naive CD4+ T cells from PBMCs. These receptors were obtained from a man younger than 30 in good health. Some clones in this sample may be carry-over from other donors' samples. Each CDR3 is given with its conserved first and last residue. The D gene is left open where the match is weak. Rows may omit the clone size; those that give it use once, few, many or a size class.

TGTGCCAGCAGCTCCCTGGGGGGGATGAGTTACAATGAGCAGTTCTTC,CASSSLGGMSYNEQFF,TRBV11-2,TRBJ2-1,TRBD2,.
TGTGCCAGCAGCTTAAGGACACCCGCCAGGGCGAACACTGAAGCTTTCTTT,CASSLRTPARANTEAFF,TRBV7-2,TRBJ1-1,.,.
TGTGCCAGTAGTCTCCCCCGGTCGGCGGAAAAACTGTTTTTT,CASSLPRSAEKLFF,TRBV19,TRBJ1-4,.,.
TGCGCCAGCAGCTTGGGGCAACCCCGCACTGAAGCTTTCTTT,CASSLGQPRTEAFF,TRBV5-1,TRBJ1-1,.,.
TGCGCCAGCAGCAGCGGGACAGGGCTGGGGTCAGATACGCAGTATTTT,CASSSGTGLGSDTQYF,TRBV5-1,TRBJ2-3,TRBD1,.
TGCGCCAGCAGCTTTTCGACAGGGCTGGAGCAGTACTTC,CASSFSTGLEQYF,TRBV5-1,TRBJ2-7,TRBD1,.
TGTGCCAGCAGCCCCCGTCGGGCACTCCCCTACGAGCAGTACTTC,CASSPRRALPYEQYF,TRBV7-8,TRBJ2-7,.,.
TGTGCCAGCAGCTCCGCAGGGGCAGGGACCCAGTACTTC,CASSSAGAGTQYF,TRBV5-5,TRBJ2-5,.,.
TGTGCCAGCTCGACTAGCAGGAGGGTTGGGACCCAGTACTTC,CASSTSRRVGTQYF,TRBV28,TRBJ2-5,TRBD2,once
TGTGCCAGCAGCGGCAGGGTGTATAGCAATCAGCCCCAGCATTTT,CASSGRVYSNQPQHF,TRBV7-3,TRBJ1-5,.,.
TGTGCCAGCAGCTTGAAATCCGGGGCGCCTCGGGAGCAGTACTTC,CASSLKSGAPREQYF,TRBV5-6,TRBJ2-7,.,.
TGTGCCAGCAGCTTAGGGGCGTCAGCATCCTACGAGCAGTACTTC,CASSLGASASYEQYF,TRBV7-2,TRBJ2-7,.,once
TGTGCCAGCAGCCAGAACGAGGGTGGCACAGATACGCAGTATTTT,CASSQNEGGTDTQYF,TRBV7-2,TRBJ2-3,.,.
TGTGCCAGCAGCTTGTCCTTCCAGGGGGGTGAGACCCAGTACTTC,CASSLSFQGGETQYF,TRBV5-6,TRBJ2-5,.,.
TGTGCCAGCAGTGCTCCACTAGCGGGGGTGCTGAGGCAGTTCTTC,CASSAPLAGVLRQFF,TRBV25-1,TRBJ2-1,TRBD2,.